This T cell receptor (beta chain) stems from a study of cytotoxic CD8 clonotypes in ibrutinib-treated CLL. Study information: Enrolment comprised approximately 10 relapsed/refractory and about 14 treatment-naive patients; 17 to 18 were IGHV unmutated. Specimens for response were gathered following a median roughly eleven months of therapy, spanning 6 to 36.

Depth targeted 1 in 200,000 to 1 in 1 million T cells, averaging about 9.2x coverage per clonotype. The assay was immunoSEQ multiplex PCR, and TCRdb's table has in-frame clones only and misses some. Here the sample spans 50,000 or so clones, roughly 80% being singletons. Trimming took 1 base from V and 0 from J; bases not matched to a gene: 8. The CDR3 runs to 18 residues. Germline CDR1 and CDR2: LGHNA and YSLEER. This clonotype was sampled from a human donor with chronic lymphocytic leukemia. The specimen was PBMCs, collected after 24 months of ibrutinib treatment. The chain has TRBV4-3 and TRBJ2-3, with TRBD2 identical over 9 bases. This chain's CDR3 is CASSQGISGGTSTDTQYF. The CDR3 DNA sequence: TGCGCCAGCAGCCAAGGAATTAGCGGGGGCACTAGCACAGATACGCAGTATTTT.